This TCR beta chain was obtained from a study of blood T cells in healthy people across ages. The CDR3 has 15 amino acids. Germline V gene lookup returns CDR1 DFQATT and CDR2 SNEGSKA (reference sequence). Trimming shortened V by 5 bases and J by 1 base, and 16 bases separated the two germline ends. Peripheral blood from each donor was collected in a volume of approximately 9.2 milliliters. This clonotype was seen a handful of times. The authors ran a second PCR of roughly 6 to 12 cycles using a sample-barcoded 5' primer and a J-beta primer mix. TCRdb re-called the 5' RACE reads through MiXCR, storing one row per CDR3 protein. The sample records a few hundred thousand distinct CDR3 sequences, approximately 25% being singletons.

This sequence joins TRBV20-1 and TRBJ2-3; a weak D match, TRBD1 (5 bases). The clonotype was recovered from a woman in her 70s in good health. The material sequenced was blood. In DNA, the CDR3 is TGCAGTGCTCTAGGGGCACCTGGGGGCACAGATACGCAGTATTTT. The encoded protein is CSALGAPGGTDTQYF.